This T cell receptor beta chain was sequenced during a study of T cells in Graves' hyperthyroidism and ophthalmopathy. This clonotype was seen at least ten times. Stable hyperthyroidism: no ophthalmopathy progression over 18 months of follow-up. These patients, aged 18 to 65, had recently diagnosed hyperthyroidism lasting under 2 months. Pregnant or lactating patients were excluded, as were those with uncontrolled infection or other autoimmune disease. PBMCs came from less than 11 ml fresh peripheral blood. Using RNA transcripts as the source, TCR beta CDR3 regions were amplified. First-round RT-PCR of the TCR CDR3 relied on the HTBI primer set. TCRdb recomputed calls from the multiplex PCR reads with MiXCR, one row per CDR3 protein. The sample contains more than 300,000 distinct CDR3 sequences, 13% of which appear only once. Sequenced sample: blood. This TCR was sampled from a woman under 30 with Graves' hyperthyroidism.

The CDR3 DNA is TGTGCCAGCAGCTTGGGGGCCCCGGGACCACTGGGGGAGACCCAGTACTTC. Amino acid sequence: CASSLGAPGPLGETQYF. The rearrangement links TRBV7-2 to TRBJ2-5; D perhaps matches TRBD1 (6 bases). Deletions cut 3 bases from V and 5 bases from J, with 22 bases between. The CDR3 extends over 17 amino acids. Germline CDR1 reads SGHTA; CDR2 reads FQGNSA.